Listed below are T cell receptor beta chains from one sample, sequenced in a study of blood T cells in healthy people across ages. TCRdb re-derived calls from the 5' RACE reads in MiXCR, one entry per CDR3 protein. The sample has 650,000 to 1,000,000 distinct CDR3 sequences, about half seen once. The sequenced sample was blood. These receptors were obtained from an elderly man in good health. Each CDR3 is given with its conserved first and last residue. The D gene is left open where the match is weak. The size field is filled for only some rows; it gives once, few, many or a size class.

- | - | TRBJ2-5 | TRBV24-1 | TGTGCCACCAGTGATTATGAGGGAGTGCAGTACTTC | CATSDYEGVQYF
- | - | TRBJ2-2 | TRBV5-1 | TGCGCCAGCAGTTTGTCGGGGGTGGAGACCGGGGAGCTGTTTTTT | CASSLSGVETGELFF
- | TRBD2 | TRBJ2-7 | TRBV4-1 | TGCGCCAGCAGCCAAGATGGACTAGGCTACGAGCAGTACTTC | CASSQDGLGYEQYF
few | - | TRBJ2-7 | TRBV28 | TGTGCCAGCAGTGGGGACGGCGGATTTCCCTACGAGCAGTACTTC | CASSGDGGFPYEQYF
- | - | TRBJ1-1 | TRBV2 | TGTGCCAGCAGTGAAGTTGGTTTGACCGTTGAAGCTTTCTTT | CASSEVGLTVEAFF
- | TRBD2 | TRBJ2-7 | TRBV29-1 | TGCAGCGTTGGGGGACTAGCGGGAGAAGGGCAGTACTTC | CSVGGLAGEGQYF
- | TRBD2 | TRBJ2-5 | TRBV20-1 | TGCAGTGCTAGAGTGATAGCGGGAGAAGAGACCCAGTACTTC | CSARVIAGEETQYF
few | - | TRBJ2-7 | TRBV20-1 | TGCAGTGCTAGAGATCTTCAGAATACCTACGAGCAGTACTTC | CSARDLQNTYEQYF
- | TRBD2 | TRBJ2-5 | TRBV29-1 | TGCAGCGCTGGGGGGACTAGCGGGAGGGGTCGGAATGTGCAGTACTTC | CSAGGTSGRGRNVQYF
once | - | TRBJ1-5 | TRBV5-5 | TGTGCCAGCAGCATAAACAGGGAGGGTCAGCCCCAGCATTTT | CASSINREGQPQHF
- | TRBD1 | TRBJ1-2 | TRBV20-1 | TGCAGTGCTATGACAGGGGCCCGAGGCTACACCTTC | CSAMTGARGYTF
- | - | TRBJ2-5 | TRBV5-6 | TGTGCCAGCAGCTGGCCAGGGTTGGAGACCCAGTACTTC | CASSWPGLETQYF
- | - | TRBJ2-3 | TRBV20-1 | TGCAGTGCTGTCGGATGGGATACGCAGTATTTT | CSAVGWDTQYF
- | - | TRBJ2-1 | TRBV12-3/TRBV12-4 | TGTGCCAGCAGACAGAGCACAGGGGGGGCCAATGAGCAGTTCTTC | CASRQSTGGANEQFF
- | - | TRBJ2-3 | TRBV12-3/TRBV12-4 | TGTGCCAGCAGTCCTCCGGGACTCCGAGTTGGTACGCAGTATTTT | CASSPPGLRVGTQYF
- | - | TRBJ2-2 | TRBV20-1 | TGCAGTGCTAGATATGGGGGATCAACCGGGGAGCTGTTTTTT | CSARYGGSTGELFF
- | TRBD1 | TRBJ1-2 | TRBV6-1 | TGTGCCAGCAGTCGAACGATCCAGGGGGCCCCGTACTATGGCTACACCTTC | CASSRTIQGAPYYGYTF
few | - | TRBJ1-2 | TRBV25-1 | TGTGCCAGCAGTGAGTCAACAGACCTCTATGGCTACACCTTC | CASSESTDLYGYTF
- | - | TRBJ2-5 | TRBV29-1 | TGCAGCGTTGGTGGGCGGGGTTCAGTTCATGAGCAGTACTTC | CSVGGRGSVHEQYF
- | - | TRBJ2-3 | TRBV7-2 | TGTGCCAGCAGCTTAATGCAGGGTCCGACAGATACGCAGTATTTT | CASSLMQGPTDTQYF
many | TRBD2 | TRBJ2-1 | TRBV20-1 | TGCAGTGCTAGGATTGGGACTATAGTTTACAATGAGCAGTTCTTC | CSARIGTIVYNEQFF
- | - | TRBJ2-5 | TRBV29-1 | TGCAGCGTTGAGGGGGTCCAAGAGACCCAGTACTTC | CSVEGVQETQYF
- | TRBD2 | TRBJ2-5 | TRBV7-3 | TGTGCCAGCAGCTTAGGGGTTAGCGGGGCCTTGTACCAAGAGACCCAGTACTTC | CASSLGVSGALYQETQYF
once | - | TRBJ2-7 | TRBV7-2 | TGTGCCAGCAGCTCGATGACAGTGAGCTCCTACGAGCAGTACTTC | CASSSMTVSSYEQYF
- | - | TRBJ2-7 | TRBV11-2 | TGTGCCAGCAGCTTAGAAAAGGGGCCGTCCTACGAGCAGTACTTC | CASSLEKGPSYEQYF
- | - | TRBJ1-6 | TRBV12-3/TRBV12-4 | TGTGCCAGCAGTGTCCGGACGGGGGATAATTCACCCCTCCACTTT | CASSVRTGDNSPLHF
- | - | TRBJ2-5 | TRBV29-1 | TGCAGCGTTGAAAAGGGACGGCAAGGTACCCAGTACTTC | CSVEKGRQGTQYF
- | TRBD2 | TRBJ2-7 | TRBV20-1 | TGCAGTGCTAGAGATCCAAGACTAGCCTCTTCCTACGAGCAGTACTTC | CSARDPRLASSYEQYF
- | - | TRBJ2-7 | TRBV4-3 | TGCGCCAGCAGCCAAGAAAGGGGTAGTGAGCAGTACTTC | CASSQERGSEQYF
- | - | TRBJ2-1 | TRBV5-1 | TGCGCCAGCAGCAGAGCACCCGACTACAATGAGCAGTTCTTC | CASSRAPDYNEQFF
- | TRBD2 | TRBJ2-3 | TRBV7-3 | TGTGCCAGCAGCCTCCGGACTAGCGGGATGGATACGCAGTATTTT | CASSLRTSGMDTQYF
many | TRBD1 | TRBJ2-1 | TRBV5-6 | TGTGCCAGCAGCCCCGGCAGGGGGAATGAGCAGTTCTTC | CASSPGRGNEQFF
- | - | TRBJ2-7 | TRBV7-2 | TGTGCCAGCAGCCATAAGGGGTACGAGCAGTACTTC | CASSHKGYEQYF
few | - | TRBJ2-6 | TRBV20-1 | TGCAGTGCGGTCAGGGGGGCCAACGTCCTGACTTTC | CSAVRGANVLTF
- | - | TRBJ1-2 | TRBV2 | TGTGCCAGCATGGAGGACAACTATGGCTACACCTTC | CASMEDNYGYTF
few | TRBD2 | TRBJ2-1 | TRBV20-1 | TGCAGTGCTAGAGCCGGGACTAGTCACAATGAGCAGTTCTTC | CSARAGTSHNEQFF
- | - | TRBJ2-3 | TRBV7-2 | TGTGCCAGCAGCTCCCTAATTTCTACGCAGTATTTT | CASSSLISTQYF
few | - | TRBJ2-1 | TRBV4-3 | TGCGCCAGCAGCCAAAGTGGTGGTAGCGGCACCTACAATGAGCAGTTCTTC | CASSQSGGSGTYNEQFF
few | - | TRBJ2-1 | TRBV12-3/TRBV12-4 | TGTGCCAGCAGTTTAGCGAGGGCGGGTGAGCAGTTCTTC | CASSLARAGEQFF
- | TRBD1 | TRBJ2-2 | TRBV2 | TGTGCCAGCAGTGAAGGCAGGGGGTTTTCTGGGGAGCTGTTTTTT | CASSEGRGFSGELFF
few | - | TRBJ2-7 | TRBV20-1 | TGCAGTGCTAGATGGGGGGCTTACGAGCAGTACTTC | CSARWGAYEQYF
few | - | TRBJ2-7 | TRBV5-1 | TGCGCCAGCAGCAGGTCCGGGACAAGCTCCTACGAGCAGTACTTC | CASSRSGTSSYEQYF
- | - | TRBJ2-1 | TRBV3-1 | TGTGCCAGCAGCCAAGGTCGGAGCAATGAGCAGTTCTTC | CASSQGRSNEQFF
- | - | TRBJ2-3 | TRBV5-6 | TGTGCCAGCAGCCTAAGGCCTAGTTGGGCCACAGATACGCAGTATTTT | CASSLRPSWATDTQYF
few | TRBD2 | TRBJ2-7 | TRBV11-3 | TGTGCCAGCAGTCGGGGTCGGGGGGTTGACGAGCAGTACTTC | CASSRGRGVDEQYF
once | - | TRBJ2-5 | TRBV30 | TGTGCCTGGAGTTTCGCAGGGATTGAGGAGACCCAGTACTTC | CAWSFAGIEETQYF
few | TRBD2 | TRBJ2-5 | TRBV7-9 | TGTGCCAGCAGCGCCAGAGGACTCCAGCGGGGGCTGTCTCTGCAGTACTTC | CASSARGLQRGLSLQYF
- | - | TRBJ1-4 | TRBV25-1 | TGTGCCAGCAGTGAATGGGGGAGGCCCCCCGAAGAAAAACTGTTTTTT | CASSEWGRPPEEKLFF
- | TRBD1 | TRBJ2-6 | TRBV11-3 | TGTGCCAGCAGCTTTGGTGCAGGGGGTGGTTCTGGGGCCAACGTCCTGACTTTC | CASSFGAGGGSGANVLTF
once | - | TRBJ2-3 | TRBV4-3 | TGCGCCAGCAGCCAAGAACCGAGGGGGGCCTCCAGCACAGATACGCAGTATTTT | CASSQEPRGASSTDTQYF
- | - | TRBJ2-3 | TRBV5-5 | TGTGCCAGCAGCTTTAGCCCGTGGAGCACAGATACGCAGTATTTT | CASSFSPWSTDTQYF
- | - | TRBJ2-2 | TRBV20-1 | TGCAGTGCTATATTGTCTGCGACCGGGGAGCTGTTTTTT | CSAILSATGELFF
once | TRBD1 | TRBJ2-6 | TRBV28 | TGTGCCGGCAGCTCGGGACAGGGCTCTGGGGCCAACGTCCTGACTTTC | CAGSSGQGSGANVLTF
- | - | TRBJ2-5 | TRBV15 | TGTGCCACCAGCAGAGTCCGCGGGGCAGGGGTGGAGACCCAGTACTTC | CATSRVRGAGVETQYF
few | TRBD1 | TRBJ2-5 | TRBV5-1 | TGCGCCAGCACCGAACCGGGACAGCAAGAGACCCAGTACTTC | CASTEPGQQETQYF
- | - | TRBJ2-2 | TRBV5-4 | TGTGCCAGCAGCTTGAGGGTCGGGGAGCTGTTTTTT | CASSLRVGELFF
- | - | TRBJ2-4 | TRBV5-1 | TGCGCCAGCGGCCAGGTGGGGGAGTTGTACTTC | CASGQVGELYF
- | TRBD1 | TRBJ1-5 | TRBV15 | TGTGCCACCAGCAGAGCGAGGGGGCGGAATCAGCCCCAGCATTTT | CATSRARGRNQPQHF
few | TRBD2 | TRBJ2-1 | TRBV10-3 | TGTGCCATCAGTCCCGGACTAGTTCCCAATGAGCAGTTCTTC | CAISPGLVPNEQFF
few | - | TRBJ2-3 | TRBV7-3 | TGTGCCAGCAGCTCCAACTTAGACACCACAGATACGCAGTATTTT | CASSSNLDTTDTQYF